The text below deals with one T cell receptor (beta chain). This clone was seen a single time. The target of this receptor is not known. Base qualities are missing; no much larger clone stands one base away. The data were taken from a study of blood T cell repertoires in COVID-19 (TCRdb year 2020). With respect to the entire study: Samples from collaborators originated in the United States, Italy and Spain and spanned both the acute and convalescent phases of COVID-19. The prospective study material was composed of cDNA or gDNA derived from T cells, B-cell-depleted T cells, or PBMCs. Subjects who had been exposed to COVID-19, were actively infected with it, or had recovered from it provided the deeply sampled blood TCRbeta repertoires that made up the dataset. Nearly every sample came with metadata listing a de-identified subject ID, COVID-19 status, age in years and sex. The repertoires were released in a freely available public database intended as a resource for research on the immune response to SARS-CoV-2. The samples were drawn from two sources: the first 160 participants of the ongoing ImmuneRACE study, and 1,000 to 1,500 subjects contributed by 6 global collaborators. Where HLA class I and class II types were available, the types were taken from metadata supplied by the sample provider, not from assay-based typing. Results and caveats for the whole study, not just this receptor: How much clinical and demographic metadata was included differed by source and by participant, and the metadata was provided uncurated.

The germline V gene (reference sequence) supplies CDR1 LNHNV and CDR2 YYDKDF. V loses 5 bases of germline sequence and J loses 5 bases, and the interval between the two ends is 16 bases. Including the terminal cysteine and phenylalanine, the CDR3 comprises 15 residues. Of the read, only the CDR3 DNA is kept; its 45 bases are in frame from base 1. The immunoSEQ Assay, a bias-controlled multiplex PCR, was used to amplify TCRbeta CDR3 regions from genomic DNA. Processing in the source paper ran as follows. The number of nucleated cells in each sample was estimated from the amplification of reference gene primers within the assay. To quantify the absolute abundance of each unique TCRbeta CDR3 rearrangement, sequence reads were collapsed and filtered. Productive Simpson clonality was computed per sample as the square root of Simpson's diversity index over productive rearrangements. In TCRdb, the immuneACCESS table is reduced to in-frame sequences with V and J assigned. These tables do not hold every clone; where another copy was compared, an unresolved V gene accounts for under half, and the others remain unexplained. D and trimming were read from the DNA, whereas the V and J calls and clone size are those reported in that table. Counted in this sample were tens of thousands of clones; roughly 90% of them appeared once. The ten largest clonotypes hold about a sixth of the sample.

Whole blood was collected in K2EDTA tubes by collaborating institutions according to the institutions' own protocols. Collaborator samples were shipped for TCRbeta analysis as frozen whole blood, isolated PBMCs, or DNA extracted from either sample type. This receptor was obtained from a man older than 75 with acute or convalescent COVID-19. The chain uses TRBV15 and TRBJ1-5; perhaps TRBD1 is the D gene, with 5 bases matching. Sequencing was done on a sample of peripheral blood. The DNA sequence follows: TGTGCCACCAGCGCGGGACCGCGGTCCGATCAGCCCCAGCATTTT. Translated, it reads CATSAGPRSDQPQHF.